The T cell receptor beta chain described here comes from a study of cytotoxic CD8 clonotypes in ibrutinib-treated CLL. As for the study in general: Response samples were taken after a median approximately 13 months of treatment, range 6 to 36. Study results and caveats: Baseline clonality, higher than in age-matched healthy donors, tracked circulating CD8+ T-cell counts. Collection times varied between progressing and sustained-remission patients.

The CDR3 length is 15 residues. The V and J ends lost 4 bases and 4 bases, in that order; junction bases with no gene match: 7. Germline loops: CDR1 LGHNA, CDR2 YSLEER. Here immunoSEQ multiplex PCR was the method, and the copy in TCRdb shows in-frame clones only, minus some. The sample includes some 130,000 clones, around 90% of them seen just once. About 2.2 micrograms of genomic DNA came from cryopreserved PBMCs for TCR beta libraries. On this clone: Its antigen remains unidentified.

The chain uses TRBV4-3 and TRBJ1-1; TRBD1 aligns across 9 bases. This TCR was recovered from a human donor with chronic lymphocytic leukemia. Sequencing was performed on PBMCs, taken after 12 months of ibrutinib treatment. The CDR3 loop reads CASSPTGGLGTEAFF. The CDR3, as DNA: TGCGCCAGCAGCCCTACAGGGGGCCTGGGCACTGAAGCTTTCTTT.